The 10 T cell receptor beta chains below all came from one sample that was sequenced in a study of technical replicates of blood from a few donors. TCRdb keeps only in-frame clones here, not all; method: immunoSEQ multiplex PCR. The sample consists of 54,000 or so clones, roughly 92% of them appearing once. The sample taken for sequencing was T cells isolated from PBMCs. Receptors were obtained from a human donor in good health.

This clone has just one count. This chain connects TRBV29-1 to TRBJ2-2; 8 nucleotides match TRBD2. V lost 7 bases, J lost 3 bases, and 7 bases stayed unmatched. The V gene's germline CDR1 is SQVTM and CDR2 ANQGSEA. This CDR3 spans 14 amino acids. The CDR3 coding sequence is TGCAGCGGGACTAGCCAGTTGTACACCGGGGAGCTGTTTTTT. Amino acids: CSGTSQLYTGELFF.

CDR3 coding DNA: TGTGCCAGCTCACTGACAGGGTCAACTAATGAAAAACTGTTTTTT. Encoded protein: CASSLTGSTNEKLFF. J is TRBJ1-4 and V is TRBV18, with 7 positions matching TRBD1. Germline V gene sequence: CDR1 KGHSH, CDR2 LQKENI. The CDR3 sequence is 15 residues long. J was trimmed by 0 bases and V by 4 bases; bases with no gene match: 2.

The chain joins TRBV9 to TRBJ2-5, with 9 bases fitting TRBD2. CDR1 is SGDLS, CDR2 YYNGEE, per germline. CDR3 size: 17 residues. V was pared by 0 bases and J by 2 bases, with 8 bases of the junction left unmatched. Written as DNA, the CDR3 is TGTGCCAGCAGCGTAGCTCCAGCGGGAGGTGGACAAGAGACCCAGTACTTC. Protein sequence: CASSVAPAGGGQETQYF.

This clone was seen just once. This chain joins TRBV11-3 and TRBJ2-1, with TRBD1 matching over 9 bases. CDR1 and CDR2 (germline): SGHNT, YENEEA. Trimming cost V 5 bases and J 4 bases; bases outside gene matches: 21. This CDR3 has 20 residues. This CDR3 is CASSAETGQGSIGAYNEQFF. CDR3 nucleotide sequence: TGTGCCAGCAGCGCTGAAACGGGACAGGGCTCTATTGGTGCGTACAATGAGCAGTTCTTC.

The chain combines TRBV11-3 with TRBJ2-2; D is possibly TRBD1 (6 bases). Germline V gene data show CDR1 as SGHNT and CDR2 as YENEEA. V was trimmed by 7 bases and J by 7 bases, leaving 10 bases between them. The CDR3 loop spans 12 amino acids. The CDR3 coding sequence is TGTGCCAGCACCAGGGGAGACGGGGAGCTGTTTTTT. Amino acids: CASTRGDGELFF.

The V and J genes are TRBV5-1 and TRBJ2-3, with a possible D match to TRBD1 (5 bases). Trimming stripped 5 bases from V and 6 bases from J, with 16 bases between. CDR3 length: 14 amino acids. Germline assignment: CDR1 SGHRS and CDR2 YFSETQ. The CDR3 sequence is CASRLGRQWDTQYF. For the CDR3, the DNA is TGCGCCAGCAGACTGGGGCGACAGTGGGATACGCAGTATTTT.

The V gene is TRBV10-1, the J gene TRBJ2-1; 9 nucleotides match TRBD1. This CDR3 is built from 17 residues. With V trimmed by 5 bases and J by 0 bases, 8 bases remained unmatched. The V gene's germline CDR1 is WNHNN and CDR2 SYGVQD (reference sequence). The CDR3 DNA reads TGCGCCAGCAGTCCCGGGACAGGGTATATCTCCTACAATGAGCAGTTCTTC. It translates to CASSPGTGYISYNEQFF.

This rearrangement joins TRBV6-5 to TRBJ1-3; 8 bases line up with TRBD1. V shed 6 bases and J 3 bases; nucleotides not matched to a gene: 7. Germline V gives CDR1 MNHEY, CDR2 SVGAGI. The CDR3 loop spans 15 amino acids. As DNA, the CDR3 is TGTGCCAGCAGACCTCTCGACAGGGGTGGAAACACCATATATTTT. Amino acid sequence: CASRPLDRGGNTIYF.

The CDR3 coding sequence is TGTGCCAGCAGGTCGCTTGGGGGGGGGAACAGGCCCACAGATACGCAGTATTTT. This sequence encodes CASRSLGGGNRPTDTQYF. This chain joins TRBV11-2 and TRBJ2-3; 7 nucleotides agree with TRBD2. Germline CDR1 is SGHAT and CDR2 is FQNNGV. The CDR3 is made up of 18 amino acids. Trimming at V came to 6 bases and at J to 2 bases, leaving 17 bases not matched to a gene.

J is TRBJ1-2 and V is TRBV5-6, with TRBD1 identical over 9 bases. This CDR3 has 15 residues. V lost 3 bases, J lost 0 bases, and 3 bases stayed unmatched. Germline V gene data show CDR1 as SGHDT and CDR2 as YYEEEE. The CDR3 spells CASSSGTGTNYGYTF. The CDR3 DNA reads as TGTGCCAGCAGCTCGGGGACAGGGACTAACTATGGCTACACCTTC.